Following are 10 T cell receptor beta chains from one sample sequenced in a study of blood T cell repertoires in COVID-19. The method was immunoSEQ multiplex PCR; TCRdb's version includes in-frame clones alone and lacks a portion of them. The top ten clones hold 2% to 3% of a sample with under 250,000 clones, approximately 87% of them seen once. Sequencing was performed on peripheral blood. These receptor sequences come from a woman between 65 and 79 years old with active or convalescent COVID-19.

V gene TRBV18 combines with J gene TRBJ1-1; 8 nucleotides line up with TRBD1. With 6 bases clipped from V and 1 base from J, the junction kept 16 bases outside the gene matches. Germline lookup yields CDR1 KGHSH and CDR2 LQKENI. CDR3 length: 18 amino acids. The CDR3 DNA reads as TGTGCCAGCTCGCGAAGAACGCAGGGGGCGTGGGCGAACACTGAAGCTTTCTTT. It specifies CASSRRTQGAWANTEAFF.

The chain has TRBV4-3 and TRBJ2-7, with D tentatively TRBD1 (6 bases). The CDR3 covers 16 residues. Per the germline V gene, CDR1 is LGHNA and CDR2 is YSLEER. V lost 0 bases, J lost 2 bases, and 14 bases lay in between. The CDR3 region has the DNA TGCGCCAGCAGCCAAGATAGGGGGACACTGACCTACGAGCAGTACTTC. Protein sequence: CASSQDRGTLTYEQYF.

The J gene is TRBJ2-7, the V gene TRBV6-5, with 7 bases lining up with TRBD2. Germline V gene lookup returns CDR1 MNHEY and CDR2 SVGAGI. The V gene end was trimmed by 4 bases and the J gene end by 2 bases; junction bases not matched to a gene: 5. This CDR3 is built from 14 residues. CDR3 sequence (DNA): TGTGCCAGCAGTTCGGCGGGGGTTGCCTACGAGCAGTACTTC. The encoded protein is CASSSAGVAYEQYF.

The chain combines TRBV7-2 with TRBJ2-3; TRBD2 agrees at 7 bases. The CDR3 loop spans 15 amino acids. Trimming cost V 7 bases and J 2 bases; bases outside gene matches: 9. In germline, CDR1 is SGHTA, CDR2 FQGNSA. The CDR3 loop is CASTQLASFTDTQYF. DNA for the CDR3: TGTGCCAGCACCCAACTAGCGTCTTTCACAGATACGCAGTATTTT.

The CDR3 sequence: CASSVTGLNTEAFF. As DNA, the CDR3 is TGTGCCAGCAGTGTTACAGGATTGAACACTGAAGCTTTCTTT. The rearrangement links TRBV2 to TRBJ1-1, with a possible D match to TRBD1 (5 bases). Trimming cost V 4 bases and J 0 bases, with 9 bases left between them. This CDR3 has 14 residues. Germline CDR1 reads SNHLY; CDR2 reads FYNNEI.

This clone is a singleton in its sample. The V call is TRBV5-1, the J call TRBJ1-2; D is perhaps TRBD1 (6 bases). The V and J ends lost 2 bases and 4 bases respectively, with 12 bases between them. Germline values: CDR1 SGHRS, CDR2 YFSETQ. The CDR3 has 14 amino acids. The CDR3: CASSFNTGSYGYTF. The CDR3 coding sequence is TGCGCCAGCAGCTTTAACACAGGGTCCTATGGCTACACCTTC.

J is TRBJ2-5 and V is TRBV7-2, with D possibly TRBD2 on 6 matching bases. This CDR3 contains 15 residues. Trimming took 5 bases from V and 9 from J, leaving 22 bases between them. In germline, CDR1 is SGHTA, CDR2 FQGNSA. CDR3 amino acids: CASSSSGLTQRAQYF. CDR3 DNA: TGTGCCAGCAGCAGCTCGGGACTTACCCAAAGGGCCCAGTACTTC.

This clone was seen just once. This rearrangement joins TRBV3-1 (or the pseudogene TRBV3-2) to TRBJ1-4; D unresolved. The CDR3 totals 14 residues. CDR1 and CDR2 from the germline V gene are LGHDT and YNNKEL (reference sequence). Trimming removed 1 base from V and 7 bases from J, with 10 bases in between. The CDR3 DNA reads as TGTGCCAGCAGCCAAGGAGGGCTGGCTGAAAAACTGTTTTTT. Its protein is CASSQGGLAEKLFF.

The V gene is TRBV30, the J gene TRBJ1-4; no clear D. V lost 1 base and J lost 0, with 9 bases in between. CDR1 is GTSNPN and CDR2 is SVGIG in the germline V gene (reference sequence). CDR3 size: 15 residues. In nucleotides, the CDR3 is TGTGCCTGGAGTGCGGGGAGTTCAACTAATGAAAAACTGTTTTTT. As protein: CAWSAGSSTNEKLFF.

This clone was recorded once. The chain recombines TRBV2 with TRBJ2-3, with TRBD2 matching 10 bases. V was clipped by 8 bases and J by 5 bases; unmatched bases: 16. Germline V gene data show CDR1 as SNHLY and CDR2 as FYNNEI. This CDR3 has 17 amino acids. The CDR3 here is CASFSLERGGLGDTQYF. DNA of the CDR3: TGTGCCAGCTTCTCCCTCGAGCGGGGGGGCCTTGGAGATACGCAGTATTTT.